Each of the 26 T cell receptor beta chains below was sequenced from the same sample in a study of blood T cells in healthy people across ages. Next came a second PCR, run for about 6 to 12 cycles, which used a sample-barcoded 5' primer along with a J-beta primer mix. TCRdb passed the 5' RACE reads through MiXCR, listing each CDR3 protein once. The data hold hundreds of thousands of distinct CDR3 sequences, with around 46% observed a single time. Sequencing was done on a sample of blood. The receptors here all came from a woman in her sixties or seventies in good health.

The rearrangement joins TRBV7-2 to TRBJ2-2; D may be TRBD1 (6 bases). V was pared by 5 bases and J by 4 bases, with 8 bases between. Germline V CDR1 and CDR2: SGHTA, FQGNSA. This CDR3 spans 13 amino acids. This chain's CDR3 is CASSQTGTGELFF. The DNA for the CDR3 is TGTGCCAGCAGCCAGACAGGCACCGGGGAGCTGTTTTTT.

The chain has TRBV6-5 and TRBJ2-5, with 12 bases fitting TRBD2. The ends lost 7 bases at V and 11 bases at J; junction bases unmatched: 14. The length of the CDR3 is 15 residues. Germline lookup yields CDR1 MNHEY and CDR2 SVGAGI. This CDR3 is CASTAASGGAQEQYF. The CDR3 nucleotides read TGTGCCAGCACTGCGGCTAGCGGGGGGGCACAGGAGCAGTACTTC.

This clonotype was seen only a few times. The J gene is TRBJ2-7, the V gene TRBV12-3 or TRBV12-4; D not resolved. The CDR3 is 15 amino acids. Deletions cut 1 base from V and 3 bases from J, with 13 bases between. For the CDR3, the DNA is TGTGCCAGCAGTTTAGGTCCCCTGGCCCTCTACGAGCAGTACTTC. Encoded protein: CASSLGPLALYEQYF.

Concerning this clonotype: Possible read error: a much larger clone is one base away. The chain joins TRBV5-1 to TRBJ2-3; weak D call: TRBD1 (6 bases). CDR1 is SGHRS, CDR2 YFSETQ, per germline. The V end was cut by 2 bases, the J end by 2 bases, with 12 bases between. The length of the CDR3 is 15 residues. The CDR3, as DNA: TGCGCCAGCAGCTTAGTAGGACAGAACACAGATACGCAGTATTTT. It codes for CASSLVGQNTDTQYF.

This clonotype was detected many times. The chain is built from TRBV29-1 and TRBJ2-1, with TRBD2 matching over 9 bases. CDR3 size: 13 residues. The germline V gene encodes CDR1 SQVTM and CDR2 ANQGSEA. Unmatched junction bases numbered 10, after V lost 6 bases and J lost 10 bases. Here the CDR3 reads CSVGGRGSSEQFF. In DNA, the CDR3 is TGCAGCGTGGGCGGGAGGGGATCCAGCGAGCAGTTCTTC.

This clonotype was detected a few times. The V call is TRBV9, the J call TRBJ2-1; D perhaps matches TRBD1 (6 bases). The CDR3 covers 15 residues. Germline-derived CDR1 and CDR2 are SGDLS and YYNGEE. V was pared by 3 bases and J by 7 bases, with 17 bases between. This CDR3 reads CASSADPGQWNEQFF. CDR3 bases: TGTGCCAGCAGCGCAGACCCGGGACAATGGAATGAGCAGTTCTTC.

CDR3 DNA sequence: TGCGCCAGCAGCTTGGGACTAGCGGGTAGGGGGTACCAAGAGACCCAGTACTTC. Its protein is CASSLGLAGRGYQETQYF. This rearrangement joins TRBV5-1 to TRBJ2-5; 10 nucleotides line up with TRBD2. CDR1 SGHRS and CDR2 YFSETQ come from the germline V gene. Germline trimming cut 0 bases from V and 0 bases from J; bases unmatched to any gene: 8. The CDR3 has 18 residues.

The V gene is TRBV5-6, the J gene TRBJ2-5; the D call may be TRBD1 or TRBD2 (5 bases each). The CDR3 is made up of 16 amino acids. V shed 4 bases and J shed 1 base, with 17 bases lying between them. The germline CDR1 and CDR2 sequences are SGHDT and YYEEEE. The CDR3 DNA reads TGTGCCAGCAGCCCGGGGCTCGGAGCGTTCCAAGAGACCCAGTACTTC. Encoded protein: CASSPGLGAFQETQYF. Full variable domain (missing parts from reference TRBV5-6 and TRBJ2-5): DAGVTQSPTHLIKTRGQQVTLRCSPKSGHDTVSWYQQALGQGPQFIFQYYEEEERQRGNFPDRFSGHQFPNYSSELNVNALLLGDSALYLCASSPGLGAFQETQYFGPGTRLLVL.

A word on this clonotype: This may be a read error: a much more frequent sequence differs by one nucleotide. This chain connects TRBV5-1 to TRBJ2-6; 10 bases fit TRBD1. The CDR3 runs to 18 residues. CDR1 SGHRS and CDR2 YFSETQ come from the germline V gene. CDR3 nucleotides: TGCGCCAGCAGCTTACTGACAGGGGGCGCGTCTGGGGCCCACGTCCTGACTTTC. It codes for CASSLLTGGASGAHVLTF.

This clonotype was detected only a few times. This chain links TRBV25-1 with TRBJ1-2; D is possibly TRBD1 (5 bases). Germline CDR1 reads MGHDK; CDR2 reads SYGVNS. V shed 5 bases and J shed 6 bases, with 19 bases lying between them. The CDR3 runs to 15 residues. The CDR3 loop reads CASSLPGTPSHGYTF. The CDR3 bases are TGTGCCAGCAGTCTTCCCGGGACTCCCAGCCATGGCTACACCTTC.

This chain connects TRBV18 to TRBJ1-6; 8 bases align to TRBD1. CDR1 and CDR2 from the germline V gene are KGHSH and LQKENI. This CDR3 has 16 residues. Trimming cost V 2 bases and J 8 bases; bases outside gene matches: 8. The CDR3 region is CASSPVAGGKDSPLHF. DNA for the CDR3: TGTGCCAGCTCACCAGTTGCAGGGGGCAAAGATTCACCCCTCCACTTT.

This clonotype was seen a handful of times. The rearrangement joins TRBV6-5 to TRBJ2-6; TRBD2 agrees at 7 bases. The junction had 6 bases not matched to a gene; V was cut back by 4 bases and J by 0 bases. This CDR3 has 17 amino acids. Germline values: CDR1 MNHEY, CDR2 SVGAGI. The CDR3 is CASSSSGVSSGANVLTF. CDR3 sequence (DNA): TGTGCCAGCAGTTCGAGCGGGGTTAGCTCTGGGGCCAACGTCCTGACTTTC.

CDR3 bases: TGTGCCAGCAGTGGACAGGGTTTCAACTATGGCTACACCTTC. This gives the protein CASSGQGFNYGYTF. The genes are TRBV6-6 and TRBJ1-2; 8 positions agree with TRBD1. J lost 2 bases, V lost 5 bases, and 4 bases had no gene match. Germline-derived CDR1 and CDR2 are MNHNY and SVGAGI (reference sequence). The CDR3 length is 14 residues.

In DNA form, the CDR3 reads TGTGCCAGCACCTACGATAGCAATCAGCCCCAGCATTTT. Protein product: CASTYDSNQPQHF. The chain uses TRBV7-2 and TRBJ1-5; D is unclear. CDR1 is SGHTA, CDR2 FQGNSA, per germline. The CDR3 contains 13 residues. Deletions cut 7 bases from V and 0 bases from J, with 7 bases between.

Points on this clonotype: An end of the junction differs from the germline gene, which may be a read error. The V gene is TRBV7-9, the J gene TRBJ1-6; the match to TRBD1 covers 11 bases. CDR3 size: 15 residues. Per the germline V gene, CDR1 is SEHNR and CDR2 is FQNEAQ (reference sequence). The CDR3 coding sequence is TGTGCCAGCAGCATGGGACAGGGGGTTACCTCACCCCCCCACTTT. It encodes CASSMGQGVTSPPHF.

This clonotype was seen only once. The chain links TRBV11-2 to TRBJ2-3; D remains unclear. CDR1 and CDR2 from the germline V gene are SGHAT and FQNNGV. The V end was cut by 7 bases, the J end by 0 bases, with 8 bases between. This CDR3 comprises 13 residues. The CDR3 loop reads CASNDGSTDTQYF. For the CDR3, the DNA is TGTGCCAGCAACGACGGAAGCACAGATACGCAGTATTTT.

The rearrangement uses TRBV2 and TRBJ1-1; TRBD1 aligns across 10 bases. With V trimmed by 4 bases and J by 0 bases, 5 bases remained unmatched. Germline V gene sequence: CDR1 SNHLY, CDR2 FYNNEI. The CDR3 contains 16 residues. CDR3 protein: CASSGQGANMNTEAFF. For the CDR3, the DNA is TGTGCCAGCAGTGGACAGGGGGCCAACATGAACACTGAAGCTTTCTTT.

This clonotype came up a few times. The genes are TRBV11-1 and TRBJ1-5; tentatively, D is TRBD1 (5 bases). The V gene's germline CDR1 is SGHAT and CDR2 FQDESV (reference sequence). The V and J ends lost 5 bases and 5 bases respectively, with 16 bases between them. The CDR3 is made up of 15 amino acids. CDR3 in DNA: TGTGCCAGCAGCGTCAATGGGACCGGTCATCAGCCCCAGCATTTT. Its protein is CASSVNGTGHQPQHF. Full variable domain (rest looked up from reference TRBV11-1 and TRBJ1-5): EAEVAQSPRYKITEKSQAVAFWCDPISGHATLYWYRQILGQGPELLVQFQDESVVDDSQLPKDRFSAERLKGVDSTLKIQPAELGDSAMYLCASSVNGTGHQPQHFGDGTRLSIL.

This clonotype came up a few times. The chain is built from TRBV12-3 or TRBV12-4 and TRBJ1-1; 8 bases are a match to TRBD1. With 7 bases clipped from V and 5 bases from J, the junction kept 12 bases outside the gene matches. The CDR3 length is 15 residues. The DNA for the CDR3 is TGTGCCAGCACCGAATCGACAGGGGCGTGGACTGAAGCTTTCTTT. It is translated as CASTESTGAWTEAFF.

This chain links TRBV5-1 with TRBJ1-2, with 8 bases that match TRBD1. The CDR3 has 14 residues. CDR1 SGHRS and CDR2 YFSETQ come from the germline V gene. J was trimmed by 4 bases and V by 4 bases; bases with no gene match: 6. CDR3 sequence reads: CASSPTGVSYGYTF. The CDR3 DNA is TGCGCCAGCAGCCCGACAGGGGTTTCCTATGGCTACACCTTC.

With respect to this clonotype: A much larger clone lies a single base off, so this may be a read error. The genes are TRBV6-5 and TRBJ2-5, with a tentative D call TRBD1 (6 bases). This CDR3 has 14 residues. Germline CDR1 and CDR2: MNHEY and SVGAGI. CDR3 nucleotide sequence: TGTGCCAGCAGTTTACAGGGCCTTCAAGAGACCCGGTACTTC. Its translation is CASSLQGLQETRYF.

This clonotype was seen a few times. The rearrangement uses TRBV30 and TRBJ2-1, with TRBD1 as a possible D gene (6 bases). V dropped 2 bases and J dropped 4 bases, with 12 bases sitting between them. This CDR3 contains 14 residues. Per the germline V gene, CDR1 is GTSNPN and CDR2 is SVGIG (reference sequence). The CDR3 loop is CAWSPSTGYNEQFF. Written as DNA, the CDR3 is TGTGCCTGGAGTCCCTCCACAGGGTACAATGAGCAGTTCTTC.

In its sample, this clonotype was seen a few times. CDR3 loop: CAISESRGGLRNEQFF. As DNA, the CDR3 is TGTGCCATCAGTGAGTCGCGGGGGGGTTTGCGGAATGAGCAGTTCTTC. This chain links TRBV10-3 with TRBJ2-1; TRBD2 agrees at 9 bases. The junction had 7 bases not matched to a gene; V was cut back by 0 bases and J by 7 bases. The germline V gene has CDR1 ENHRY and CDR2 SYGVKD. This CDR3 region has 16 residues.

In this sample, this clonotype turned up once. This sequence joins TRBV20-1 and TRBJ2-1; 8 bases are a match to TRBD2. Germline lookup yields CDR1 DFQATT and CDR2 SNEGSKA (reference sequence). The CDR3 is made up of 16 amino acids. The V gene end was trimmed by 0 bases and the J gene end by 8 bases; junction bases not matched to a gene: 12. CDR3 amino acids: CSARDKAGGGIDEQFF. The CDR3 nucleotides read TGCAGTGCTAGAGATAAGGCTGGCGGGGGGATCGATGAGCAGTTCTTC.

The CDR3 protein is CASARLFNEQFF. Written as DNA, the CDR3 is TGTGCCAGCGCCCGGCTTTTCAATGAGCAGTTCTTC. The chain has TRBV7-9 and TRBJ2-1; D is unclear. V shed 8 bases and J shed 6 bases, with 11 bases lying between them. The length of the CDR3 is 12 residues. The germline V gene encodes CDR1 SEHNR and CDR2 FQNEAQ (reference sequence). Supplemented by reference TRBV7-9 and TRBJ2-1, the full variable domain reads DTGVSQNPRHKITKRGQNVTFRCDPISEHNRLYWYRQTLGQGPEFLTYFQNEAQLEKSRLLSDRFSAERPKGSFSTLEIQRTEQGDSAMYLCASARLFNEQFFGPGTRLTVL.

This clonotype was seen repeatedly, ten times or more. This could be a read error, since a much larger clone is one nucleotide away. The chain combines TRBV12-3 or TRBV12-4 with TRBJ2-5, with D tentatively TRBD2 (5 bases). Deletions cut 2 bases from V and 11 bases from J, with 15 bases between. The CDR3 contains 13 residues. The CDR3 loop reads CASSLSAGNEQYF. Written as DNA, the CDR3 is TGTGCCAGCAGTTTATCTGCGGGCAATGAGCAGTACTTC.